The clone carrying this T cell receptor (beta chain) was found a few times. This sample was included in a study of blood T cell repertoires in COVID-19. Study overall: From the United States, Italy and Spain came samples of acute and convalescent COVID-19. T cells, B-cell-depleted T cells, or PBMCs provided the cDNA or gDNA that served as material.

Authors' data handling: It was from reference gene primer amplification that nucleated cell counts were estimated. Assay used: immunoSEQ multiplex PCR; TCRdb lists only in-frame clones, some missing. V and J calls and clone size are as listed in that table; D and trimming were resolved from the DNA. The repertoire has some 160,000 clones, nearly 80% of them found once; the top ten carry approximately 13%. Germline-derived CDR1 and CDR2 are MGHRA and YSYEKL. V trimming: 0 bases; J trimming: 8 bases; junction bases outside the gene matches: 7. The CDR3 runs to 16 residues. This receptor was obtained from a woman of 80 years or more with acute or convalescent COVID-19. Sequencing was done on a sample of peripheral blood. This chain uses TRBV4-1 with TRBJ2-3, with 11 nucleotides matching TRBD2. The CDR3 loop reads CASSQDSLAGGSTQYF. CDR3 DNA sequence: TGCGCCAGCAGCCAAGATAGCCTAGCGGGGGGTAGTACGCAGTATTTT.